This T cell receptor beta chain was sequenced during a study of blood T cell repertoires in COVID-19. Looking at the study overall: In each case, the material was cDNA or gDNA derived from T cells, B-cell-depleted T cells, or PBMCs.

The table came from immunoSEQ multiplex PCR; TCRdb's copy has only in-frame clones and leaves some out. The sample has roughly 340,000 clones, 88% seen once. In Seattle, patients joined the study during active infection and were tracked longitudinally. The TCR sequence derives from a woman in her 70s with COVID-19, enrolled during active disease. Sequenced: peripheral blood.

The CDR3, as DNA: TGTGCCAGCAGCTTCGGGACAGGGACACAGTACAATGAGCAGTTCTTC. Its translation: CASSFGTGTQYNEQFF. The rearrangement uses TRBV7-9 and TRBJ2-1; the match to TRBD1 covers 9 bases. Germline V lookup: CDR1 SEHNR, CDR2 FQNEAQ (reference sequence). V was pared by 3 bases and J by 4 bases, with 7 bases of the junction left unmatched. The CDR3 runs 16 residues.